A single TCR beta chain is shown here with its context. The antigen remains unidentified. This sample was included in a study of Ad26.COV2.S vaccination and SARS-CoV-2 variants. Looking at the study overall: In the study, Ad26.COV2.S was injected intramuscularly once, or twice 56 days apart. Study results and limitations: Using TCR breadth and depth analyses may have led to underestimated total T cell responses. In vaccinated individuals, spike-specific CD8+ and CD4+ T cell responses reportedly displayed substantial breadth. While placebo recipients had lower spike-specific TCR breadth, vaccine recipients had more.

This table comes from immunoSEQ multiplex PCR, and its TCRdb copy is limited to in-frame clones, with some not included. The table shows about 680,000 clones, with more than 80% occurring only once. Described treatment: around 19 received Ad26.COV2.S at low or high dose, single or two shots; roughly 5 received placebo; per-sample allocation not given. The study sampled participants on day 63 after the first vaccine or placebo injection. The source of this sequence is a person between 18 and 65 years old who received the Ad26.COV2.S COVID-19 vaccine or a placebo. The sequencing used peripheral blood, collected in a trial of Ad26.COV2.S vaccine versus placebo.

The CDR3 coding sequence is TGTGCCAGCGCGCGACAGGGGGCTAGGTTCTATGGCTACACCTTC. Its protein product is CASARQGARFYGYTF. V usage is TRBV6-5 and J usage is TRBJ1-2; 10 positions match TRBD1. Germline lookup yields CDR1 MNHEY and CDR2 SVGAGI. Trimming took 8 bases from V and 4 from J; bases not matched to a gene: 10. CDR3 size: 15 residues.